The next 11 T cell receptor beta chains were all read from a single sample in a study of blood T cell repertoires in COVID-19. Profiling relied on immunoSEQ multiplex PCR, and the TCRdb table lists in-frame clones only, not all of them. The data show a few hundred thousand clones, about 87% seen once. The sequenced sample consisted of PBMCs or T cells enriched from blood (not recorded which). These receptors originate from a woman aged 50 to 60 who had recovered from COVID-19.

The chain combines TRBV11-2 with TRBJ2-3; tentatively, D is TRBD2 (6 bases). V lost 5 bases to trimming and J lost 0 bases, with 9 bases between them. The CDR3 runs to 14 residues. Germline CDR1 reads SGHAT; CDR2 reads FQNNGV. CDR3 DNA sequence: TGTGCCAGCAGCCCGGACTATAGCACAGATACGCAGTATTTT. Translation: CASSPDYSTDTQYF.

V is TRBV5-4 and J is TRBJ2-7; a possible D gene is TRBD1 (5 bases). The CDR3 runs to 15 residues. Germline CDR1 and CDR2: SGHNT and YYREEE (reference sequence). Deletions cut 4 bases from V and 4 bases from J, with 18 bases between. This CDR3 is CASSPAPGIGYEQYF. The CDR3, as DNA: TGTGCCAGCAGCCCAGCGCCAGGGATCGGATACGAGCAGTACTTC.

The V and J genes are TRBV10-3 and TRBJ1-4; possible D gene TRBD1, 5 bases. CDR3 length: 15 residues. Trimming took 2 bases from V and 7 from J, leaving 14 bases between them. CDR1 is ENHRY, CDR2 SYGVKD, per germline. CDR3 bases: TGTGCCATCAGTGAGGGGGGGACTTTCAGTGAAAAACTGTTTTTT. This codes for CAISEGGTFSEKLFF.

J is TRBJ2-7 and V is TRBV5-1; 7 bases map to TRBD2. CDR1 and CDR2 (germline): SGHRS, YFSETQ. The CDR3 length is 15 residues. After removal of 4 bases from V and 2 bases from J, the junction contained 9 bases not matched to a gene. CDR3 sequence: CASSPSAGLAYEQYF. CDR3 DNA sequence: TGCGCCAGCAGCCCCTCTGCAGGACTAGCCTACGAGCAGTACTTC.

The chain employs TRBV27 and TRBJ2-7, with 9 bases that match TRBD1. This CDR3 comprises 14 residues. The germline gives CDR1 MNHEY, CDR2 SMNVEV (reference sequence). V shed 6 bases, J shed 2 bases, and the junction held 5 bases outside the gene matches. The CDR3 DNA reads TGTGCCAGCAGGGGACAGGGATCCCCCTACGAGCAGTACTTC. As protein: CASRGQGSPYEQYF.

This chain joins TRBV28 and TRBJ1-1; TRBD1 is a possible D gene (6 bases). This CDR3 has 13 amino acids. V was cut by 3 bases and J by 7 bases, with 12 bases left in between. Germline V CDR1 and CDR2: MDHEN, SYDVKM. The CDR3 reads CASSLRGASEAFF. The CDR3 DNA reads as TGTGCCAGCAGTTTGCGGGGGGCGAGTGAAGCTTTCTTT.

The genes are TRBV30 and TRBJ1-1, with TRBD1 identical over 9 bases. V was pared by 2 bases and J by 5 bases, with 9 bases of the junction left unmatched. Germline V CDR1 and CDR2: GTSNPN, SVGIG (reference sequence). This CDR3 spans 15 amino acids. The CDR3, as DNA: TGTGCCTGGAGTCCACCGGACAGGGGAGGGACTGAAGCTTTCTTT. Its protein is CAWSPPDRGGTEAFF.

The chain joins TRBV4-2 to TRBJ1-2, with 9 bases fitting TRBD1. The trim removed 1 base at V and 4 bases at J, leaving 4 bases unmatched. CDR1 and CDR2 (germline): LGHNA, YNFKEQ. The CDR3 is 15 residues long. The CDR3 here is CASSQGTGDGYGYTF. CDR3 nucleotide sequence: TGTGCCAGCAGCCAAGGGACAGGGGATGGCTATGGCTACACCTTC.

CDR3 coding DNA: TGTGCCAGCAGCGCCCCCCCAGGTGCAGGGGGAGAAGGCTACACCTTC. It is translated as CASSAPPGAGGEGYTF. J is TRBJ1-2 and V is TRBV9; 7 bases fit TRBD1. The ends lost 3 bases at V and 8 bases at J; junction bases unmatched: 16. Per the germline V gene, CDR1 is SGDLS and CDR2 is YYNGEE. The CDR3 runs 16 residues.

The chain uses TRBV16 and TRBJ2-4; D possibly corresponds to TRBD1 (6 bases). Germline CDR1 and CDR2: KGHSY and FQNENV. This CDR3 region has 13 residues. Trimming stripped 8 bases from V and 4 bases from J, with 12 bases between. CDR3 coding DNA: TGTGCCAGCTCTGTCCAGGGGAAAAACATTCAGTACTTC. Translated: CASSVQGKNIQYF.

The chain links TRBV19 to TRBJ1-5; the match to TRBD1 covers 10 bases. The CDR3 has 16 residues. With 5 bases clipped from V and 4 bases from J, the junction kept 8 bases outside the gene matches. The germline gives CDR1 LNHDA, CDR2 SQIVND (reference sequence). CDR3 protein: CASSDLGQGVNQPQHF. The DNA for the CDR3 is TGTGCCAGTAGTGACCTCGGACAGGGGGTTAATCAGCCCCAGCATTTT.